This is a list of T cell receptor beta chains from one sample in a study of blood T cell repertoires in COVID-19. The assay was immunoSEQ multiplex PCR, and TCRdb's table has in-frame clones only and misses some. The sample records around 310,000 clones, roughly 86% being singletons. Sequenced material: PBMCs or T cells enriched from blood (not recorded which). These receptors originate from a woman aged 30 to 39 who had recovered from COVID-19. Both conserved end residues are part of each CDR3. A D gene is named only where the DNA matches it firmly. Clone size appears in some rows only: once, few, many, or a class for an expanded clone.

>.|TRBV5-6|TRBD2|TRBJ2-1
TGTGCCAGCAGCTTGGACGGGCCTAGCGGATACAATGAGCAGTTCTTC
CASSLDGPSGYNEQFF
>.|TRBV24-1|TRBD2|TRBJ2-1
TGTGCCACCAGTGATTTTGGCGGGAGGGCCTACAATGAGCAGTTCTTC
CATSDFGGRAYNEQFF
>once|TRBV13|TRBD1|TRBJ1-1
TGTGCCAGCAGCTTAGGCCTTGGGACAGGAAATTTTAACACTGAAGCTTTCTTT
CASSLGLGTGNFNTEAFF
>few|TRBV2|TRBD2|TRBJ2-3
TGTGCCACCGCTAGCGGGAGGACAGATACGCAGTATTTT
CATASGRTDTQYF
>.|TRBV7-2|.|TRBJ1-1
TGTGCCAGCAGCTTACATGGGGCCGAAAGATACACTGAAGCTTTCTTT
CASSLHGAERYTEAFF
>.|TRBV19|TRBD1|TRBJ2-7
TGTGCCAGTACCCCCACGAGCACAGGGGGCGGAGAGCAGTACTTC
CASTPTSTGGGEQYF
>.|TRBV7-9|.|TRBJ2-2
TGTGCCAGCCGCCCGAATGGGCAGCCCGACGGGGAGCTGTTTTTT
CASRPNGQPDGELFF
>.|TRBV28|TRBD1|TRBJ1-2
TGTGCCAGCAGTACCGGGACAGGGGGCGCTTTCCTCGCGGGCTACACCTTC
CASSTGTGGAFLAGYTF
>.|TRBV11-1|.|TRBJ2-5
TGTGCCAGCAGCTTAGCGCTATCTACCCAAGAGACCCAGTACTTC
CASSLALSTQETQYF
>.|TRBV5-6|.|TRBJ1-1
TGTGCCAGCAGCTTGGTCGCCGGGACTGAAGCTTTCTTT
CASSLVAGTEAFF
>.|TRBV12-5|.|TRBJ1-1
TGTGCTAGTGGTTTGGAAACCCACGACAGGTTTGGCACTGAAGCTTTCTTT
CASGLETHDRFGTEAFF
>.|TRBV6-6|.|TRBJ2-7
TGTGCCAGCAGTTACCCTCCCTACGAGCAGTACTTC
CASSYPPYEQYF
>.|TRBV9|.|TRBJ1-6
TGTGCCAGCAGCGCCCGGGGTGGGAGTTACTCACCCCTCCACTTT
CASSARGGSYSPLHF
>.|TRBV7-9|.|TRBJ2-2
TGTGCCAGCAGCGGGCACCACTGGAAGAACACCGGGGAGCTGTTTTTT
CASSGHHWKNTGELFF
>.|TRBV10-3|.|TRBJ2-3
TGTGCCATCAGTGGTAGCGTCGGCACAGATACGCAGTATTTT
CAISGSVGTDTQYF
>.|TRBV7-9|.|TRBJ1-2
TGTGCCAGCAGCCCACAGGGTAACTACTATGGCTACACCTTC
CASSPQGNYYGYTF
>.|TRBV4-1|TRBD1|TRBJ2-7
TGCGCCAGCACCGAGAGGACAGGGGGGACCTACGAGCAGTACTTC
CASTERTGGTYEQYF
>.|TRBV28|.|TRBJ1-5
TGTGCCAGCAGTTTAGGGCAGGGCCATCAGCCCCAGCATTTT
CASSLGQGHQPQHF
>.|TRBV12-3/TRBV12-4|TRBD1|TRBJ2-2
TGTGCCAGCAGAACAGGGGACGCGGGGGAGCTGTTTTTT
CASRTGDAGELFF
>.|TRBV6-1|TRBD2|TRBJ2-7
TGTGCCAGCAGGGAACGACTAGCGGGAAGGTCCTACGAGCAGTACTTC
CASRERLAGRSYEQYF
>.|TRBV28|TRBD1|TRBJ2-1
TGTGCCAGCAGGTACCAGGGGGACGGCTACTACAATGAGCAGTTCTTC
CASRYQGDGYYNEQFF
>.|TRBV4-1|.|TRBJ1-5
TGCGCCAGCAGCCAAGATTTTCCGTCGGATCAGCCCCAGCATTTT
CASSQDFPSDQPQHF